This T cell receptor beta chain derives from a study of blood T cell repertoires in COVID-19. Background on the study: Researchers got acute and convalescent COVID-19 samples from the United States, Italy and Spain.

The table came from immunoSEQ multiplex PCR; TCRdb's copy has only in-frame clones and leaves some out. The sample contains roughly 350,000 clones, about 92% of which appear only once. Sequencing input: PBMCs or T cells enriched from blood (not recorded which). The TCR originated in a woman in her 30s who had recovered from COVID-19.

The CDR3 bases are TGTGCCAGCAGCTACGCCGGGGGGGTGTACGAGCAGTACTTC. Its translation: CASSYAGGVYEQYF. V usage is TRBV9 and J usage is TRBJ2-7; the match to TRBD2 covers 8 bases. The germline V gene encodes CDR1 SGDLS and CDR2 YYNGEE. J lost 4 bases, V lost 4 bases, and 7 bases had no gene match. The CDR3 length is 14 residues. Using reference TRBV9 and TRBJ2-7 for the parts outside the CDR3, the full variable domain is DSGVTQTPKHLITATGQRVTLRCSPRSGDLSVYWYQQSLDQGLQFLIQYYNGEERAKGNILERFSAQQFPDLHSELNLSSLELGDSALYFCASSYAGGVYEQYFGPGTRLTVT.